Listed below are T cell receptor beta chains from one sample, sequenced in a study of shared clonotypes between healthy human individuals. Here immunoSEQ multiplex PCR was the method, and the copy in TCRdb shows in-frame clones only, minus some. The sample carries fewer than 850,000 clones, 96% recorded once. The sample comprised naive CD8+ T cells sorted from blood. All receptors come from a man aged 25 to 45 in good health. Each CDR3 is given with its conserved first and last residue. Only part of the rows carry a size: once, few, many, or a class if the clone is expanded.

v_call	clone_size	j_call	cdr3_aa
TRBV29-1	-	TRBJ2-1	CSVTGTSEVRGGYNEQFF
TRBV28	few	TRBJ2-7	CASSETVGVHEQYF
TRBV11-2	-	TRBJ2-7	CASSLDSFLGPYEQYF
TRBV28	-	TRBJ2-1	CASRVSGNTYNEQFF
TRBV29-1	-	TRBJ1-3	CSVDSRAGNTIYF
TRBV29-1	-	TRBJ1-2	CSVFSLEGNYGYTF
TRBV5-6	-	TRBJ2-3	CASSLASSDTQYF
TRBV11-1	-	TRBJ2-7	CASSPYSSYEQYF
TRBV12-2	-	TRBJ2-7	CASRSSGRAYEQYF
TRBV5-8	-	TRBJ2-1	CASSLSRDRGWNEQFF
TRBV2	few	TRBJ2-1	CASPTVANEQFF
TRBV6-5	-	TRBJ2-2	CAIGRESGELFF
TRBV7-9	-	TRBJ2-7	CASSLQGQSYEQYF
TRBV28	-	TRBJ2-3	CASSLLAASTDTQYF
TRBV7-6	-	TRBJ2-2	CASSLQAGGSTGELFF
TRBV9	-	TRBJ2-1	CASSVSGSGGNEQFF
TRBV18	-	TRBJ2-7	CASSDRETSYEQYF
TRBV6-4	once	TRBJ2-3	CATQQGTDTQYF
TRBV7-9	-	TRBJ2-7	CASRPRPYYEQYF
TRBV5-1	-	TRBJ2-7	CASSFRGQGDVPNHEQYF
TRBV15	-	TRBJ2-3	CATSRVTGGRVYTQYF
TRBV29-1	-	TRBJ1-5	CSVAGQGVNQPQHF
TRBV6-6	-	TRBJ2-1	CASSYRGGYNEQFF
TRBV10-3	-	TRBJ2-3	CAISQDRGSSTDTQYF
TRBV11-2	-	TRBJ2-7	CASSDLQTHPDGSSYEQYF
TRBV10-3	-	TRBJ2-2	CAIGLAGVPGELFF
TRBV7-2	once	TRBJ2-7	CASSLGPHEQYF
TRBV13	-	TRBJ2-7	CASSLGNSYEQYF
TRBV11-2	-	TRBJ2-7	CASSLLAGGLLDEQYF
TRBV11-2	-	TRBJ2-7	CASSLDGLTEYF
TRBV25-1	-	TRBJ2-5	CASSDYGTAEEETQYF
TRBV7-6	once	TRBJ2-3	CASSYGQGTDTQYF
TRBV4-1	-	TRBJ2-1	CASRRGGAYNEQFF
TRBV25-1	-	TRBJ2-7	CASSESSYEQYF
TRBV10-3	-	TRBJ2-3	CAISSLAGEDTQYF
TRBV15	-	TRBJ1-1	CATSSYHTEAFF
TRBV18	-	TRBJ1-2	CASSYGQGRLPYGYTF
TRBV14	-	TRBJ2-7	CASSLQRPGQAYEQYF
TRBV30	-	TRBJ2-1	CAWSVTGGYNEQFF
TRBV29-1	-	TRBJ2-3	CSVELQAGDTQYF
TRBV2	-	TRBJ2-3	CASSAGTSSSDTQYF
TRBV29-1	-	TRBJ2-7	CSVVFSGKEGYEQYF
TRBV28	-	TRBJ2-7	CASRWGPSVGDEQYF
TRBV7-6	-	TRBJ2-1	CASSDDDYNEQFF
TRBV7-6	-	TRBJ2-7	CASSLRTQGNEQYF
TRBV4-1	-	TRBJ1-3	CASKGIGNTIYF
TRBV27	-	TRBJ2-1	CASTKTSSSNEQFF
TRBV6-5	-	TRBJ2-1	CASSYIGTGGNEQFF
TRBV27	-	TRBJ1-1	CASSFGTEAFF
TRBV18	-	TRBJ2-5	CASSPPSGSGETQYF
TRBV19	-	TRBJ2-1	CASSSTGQGYNEQFF
TRBV19	-	TRBJ1-1	CASSFGTQNTEAFF
TRBV7-7	-	TRBJ2-2	CASRKPGQDVLLTGELFF
TRBV7-9	-	TRBJ2-7	CASSSVLDEQYF
TRBV5-1	-	TRBJ2-2	CASSLAEDGPGELFF